This T cell receptor beta chain was captured by sequencing in a study of T cells in pancreatic ductal adenocarcinoma. V lost 0 bases, J lost 3 bases, and 11 bases stayed unmatched. There are 18 residues in the CDR3. Germline V gives CDR1 SGHRS, CDR2 YFSETQ. Study-level results: Blood had more productive templates and roughly 7.5-fold more unique clonotypes than tumor. Enrichment of CD45RO+ effector over naive T cells in tumors may bias clonality. The resected pancreatic cancer cohort was biased toward the minority with early-stage disease. No significant tumor-blood clonality difference; means were about 0.12 and 0.07.

Concerning this clone: Its antigen remains unidentified.

Some clones are missing from TCRdb's copy, which holds only in-frame ones; the method was immunoSEQ multiplex PCR. The sample consists of fewer than 20,000 clones, about 90% of them appearing once. The selected patients with pancreatic ductal adenocarcinoma had surgery but no neoadjuvant therapy. This TCR came from a human donor with pancreatic ductal adenocarcinoma. The V and J genes are TRBV5-1 and TRBJ2-3, with 9 positions matching TRBD1. Material for sequencing was PBMCs. CDR3 loop: CASSLAGTGSSRTDTQYF. The CDR3 DNA sequence: TGCGCCAGCAGCTTGGCCGGGACAGGGTCTAGTCGAACAGATACGCAGTATTTT.